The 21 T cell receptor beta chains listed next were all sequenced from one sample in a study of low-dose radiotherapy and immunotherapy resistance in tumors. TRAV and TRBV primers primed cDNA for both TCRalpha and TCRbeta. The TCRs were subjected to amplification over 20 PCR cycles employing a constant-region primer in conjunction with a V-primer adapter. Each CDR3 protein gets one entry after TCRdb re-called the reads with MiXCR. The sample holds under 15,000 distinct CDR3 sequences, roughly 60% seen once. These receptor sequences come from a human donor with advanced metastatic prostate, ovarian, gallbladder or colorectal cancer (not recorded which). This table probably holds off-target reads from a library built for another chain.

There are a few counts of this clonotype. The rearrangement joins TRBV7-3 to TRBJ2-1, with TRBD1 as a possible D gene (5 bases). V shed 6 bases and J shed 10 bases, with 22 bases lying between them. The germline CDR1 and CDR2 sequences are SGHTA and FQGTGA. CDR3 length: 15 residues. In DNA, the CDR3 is TGTGCCAGCAGTTGGGATTTAGGGCCGAAGGGGGAGCAGTTCTTC. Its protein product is CASSWDLGPKGEQFF.

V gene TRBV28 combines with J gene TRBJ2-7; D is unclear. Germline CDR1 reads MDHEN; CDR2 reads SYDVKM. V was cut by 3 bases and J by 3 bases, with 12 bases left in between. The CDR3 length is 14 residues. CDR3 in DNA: TGTGCCAGCAGTTTGAGACGGGCCGTCTACGAGCAGTACTTC. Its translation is CASSLRRAVYEQYF. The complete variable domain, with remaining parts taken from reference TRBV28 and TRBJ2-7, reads DVKVTQSSRYLVKRTGEKVFLECVQDMDHENMFWYRQDPGLGLRLIYFSYDVKMKEKGDIPEGYSVSREKKERFSLILESASTNQTSMYLCASSLRRAVYEQYFGPGTRLTVT.

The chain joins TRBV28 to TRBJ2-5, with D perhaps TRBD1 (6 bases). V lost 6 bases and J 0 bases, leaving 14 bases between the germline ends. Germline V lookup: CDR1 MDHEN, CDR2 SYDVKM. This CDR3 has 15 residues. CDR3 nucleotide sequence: TGTGCCAGCAGCCAACTAGGGGGAAACCAAGAGACCCAGTACTTC. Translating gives CASSQLGGNQETQYF.

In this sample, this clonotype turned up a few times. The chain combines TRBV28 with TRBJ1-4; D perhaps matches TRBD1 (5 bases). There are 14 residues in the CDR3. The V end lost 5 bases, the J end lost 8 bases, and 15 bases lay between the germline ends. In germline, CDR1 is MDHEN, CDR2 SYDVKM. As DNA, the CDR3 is TGTGCCAGCAGTACAGGTGGCCCTGGAGAAAAACTGTTTTTT. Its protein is CASSTGGPGEKLFF.

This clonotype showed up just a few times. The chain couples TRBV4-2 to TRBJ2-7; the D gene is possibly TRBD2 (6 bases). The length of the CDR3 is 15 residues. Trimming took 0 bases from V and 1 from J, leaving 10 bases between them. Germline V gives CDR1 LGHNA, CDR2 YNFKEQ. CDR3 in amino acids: CASSQETGGSYEQYF. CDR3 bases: TGTGCCAGCAGCCAAGAAACCGGGGGTTCCTACGAGCAGTACTTC.

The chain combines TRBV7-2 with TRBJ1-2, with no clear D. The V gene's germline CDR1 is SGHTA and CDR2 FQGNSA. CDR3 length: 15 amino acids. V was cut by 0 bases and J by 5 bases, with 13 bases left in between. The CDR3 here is CASSLAVGSGYGYTF. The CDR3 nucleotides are TGTGCCAGCAGCTTAGCCGTTGGCAGTGGGTATGGCTACACCTTC.

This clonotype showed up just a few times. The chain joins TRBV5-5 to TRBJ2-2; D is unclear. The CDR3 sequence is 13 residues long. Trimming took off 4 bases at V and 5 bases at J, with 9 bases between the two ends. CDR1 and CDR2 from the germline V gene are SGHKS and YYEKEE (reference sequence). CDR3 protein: CASSLEWTGELFF. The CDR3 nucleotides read TGTGCCAGCAGCCTCGAGTGGACCGGGGAGCTGTTTTTT.

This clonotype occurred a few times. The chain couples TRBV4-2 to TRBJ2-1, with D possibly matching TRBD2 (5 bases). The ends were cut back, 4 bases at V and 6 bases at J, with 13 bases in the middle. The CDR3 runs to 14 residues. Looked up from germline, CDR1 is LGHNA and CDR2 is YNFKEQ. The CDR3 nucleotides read TGTGCCAGCAGCCCCGAAGCGAGCGGCAATGAGCAGTTCTTC. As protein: CASSPEASGNEQFF.

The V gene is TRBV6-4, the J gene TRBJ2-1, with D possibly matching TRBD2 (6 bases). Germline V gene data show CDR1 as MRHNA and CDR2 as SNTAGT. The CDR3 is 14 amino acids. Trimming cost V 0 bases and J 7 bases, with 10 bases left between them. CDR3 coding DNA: TGTGCCAGCAGTGACTCAGAGACTAGAAATGAGCAGTTCTTC. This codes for CASSDSETRNEQFF.

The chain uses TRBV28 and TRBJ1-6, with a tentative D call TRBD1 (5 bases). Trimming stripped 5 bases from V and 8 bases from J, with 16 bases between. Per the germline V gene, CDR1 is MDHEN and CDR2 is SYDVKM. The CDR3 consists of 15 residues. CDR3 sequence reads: CASSRRGVRDSPLHF. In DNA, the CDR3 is TGTGCCAGCAGTCGTCGGGGGGTACGGGATTCACCCCTCCACTTT.

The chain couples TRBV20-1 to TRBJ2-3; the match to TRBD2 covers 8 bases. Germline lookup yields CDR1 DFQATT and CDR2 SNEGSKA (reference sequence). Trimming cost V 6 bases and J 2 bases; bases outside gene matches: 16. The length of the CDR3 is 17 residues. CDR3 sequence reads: CSARGLDPGGVTDTQYF. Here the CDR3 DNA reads TGCAGTGCCCGGGGCCTGGATCCCGGGGGGGTCACAGATACGCAGTATTTT.

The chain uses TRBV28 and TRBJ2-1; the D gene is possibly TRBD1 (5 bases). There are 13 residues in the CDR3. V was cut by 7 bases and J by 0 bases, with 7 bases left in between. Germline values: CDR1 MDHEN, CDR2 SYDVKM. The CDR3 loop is CASTGPSYNEQFF. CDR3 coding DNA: TGTGCCAGCACAGGGCCCTCCTACAATGAGCAGTTCTTC.

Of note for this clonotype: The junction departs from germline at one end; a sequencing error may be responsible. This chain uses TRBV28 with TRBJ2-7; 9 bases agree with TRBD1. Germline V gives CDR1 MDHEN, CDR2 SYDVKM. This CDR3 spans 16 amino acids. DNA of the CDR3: TGTGCCGGCAGTTTATCCGGGACAGGGAACAGATACGAGCAGTACTTC. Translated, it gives CAGSLSGTGNRYEQYF.

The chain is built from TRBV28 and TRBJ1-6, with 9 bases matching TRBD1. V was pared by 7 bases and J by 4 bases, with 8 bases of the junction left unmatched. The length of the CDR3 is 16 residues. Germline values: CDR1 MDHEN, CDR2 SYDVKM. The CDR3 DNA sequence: TGTGCCAGCATTCCAACAGGGGGCGCGTATAATTCACCCCTCCACTTT. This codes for CASIPTGGAYNSPLHF. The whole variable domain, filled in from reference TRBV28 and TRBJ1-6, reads DVKVTQSSRYLVKRTGEKVFLECVQDMDHENMFWYRQDPGLGLRLIYFSYDVKMKEKGDIPEGYSVSREKKERFSLILESASTNQTSMYLCASIPTGGAYNSPLHFGNGTRLTVT.

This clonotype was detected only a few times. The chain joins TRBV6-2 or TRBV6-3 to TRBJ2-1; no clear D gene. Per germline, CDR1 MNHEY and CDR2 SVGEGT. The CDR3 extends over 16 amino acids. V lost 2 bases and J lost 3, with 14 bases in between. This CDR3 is CASSYPGPTNYNEQFF. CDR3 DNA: TGTGCCAGCAGTTACCCGGGCCCCACCAACTACAATGAGCAGTTCTTC.

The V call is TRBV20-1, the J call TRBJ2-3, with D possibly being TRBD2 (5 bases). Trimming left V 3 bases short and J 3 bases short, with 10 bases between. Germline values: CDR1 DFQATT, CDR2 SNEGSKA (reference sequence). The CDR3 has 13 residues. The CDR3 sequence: CSARRVLTDTQYF. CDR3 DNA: TGCAGTGCTAGGAGGGTACTGACAGATACGCAGTATTTT.

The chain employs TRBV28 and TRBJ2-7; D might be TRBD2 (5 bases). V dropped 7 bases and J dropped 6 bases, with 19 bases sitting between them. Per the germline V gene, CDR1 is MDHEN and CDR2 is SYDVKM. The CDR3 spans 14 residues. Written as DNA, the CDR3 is TGTGCCAGCACCCTTGGTGGGAGACCCCTCGAGCAGTACTTC. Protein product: CASTLGGRPLEQYF.

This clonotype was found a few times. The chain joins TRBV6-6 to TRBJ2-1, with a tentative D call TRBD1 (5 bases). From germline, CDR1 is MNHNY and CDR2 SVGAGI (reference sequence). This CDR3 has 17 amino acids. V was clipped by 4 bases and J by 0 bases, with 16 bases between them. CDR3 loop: CASSSARQSNSYNEQFF. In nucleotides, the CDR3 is TGTGCCAGCAGTTCCGCCCGACAGTCCAACTCCTACAATGAGCAGTTCTTC.

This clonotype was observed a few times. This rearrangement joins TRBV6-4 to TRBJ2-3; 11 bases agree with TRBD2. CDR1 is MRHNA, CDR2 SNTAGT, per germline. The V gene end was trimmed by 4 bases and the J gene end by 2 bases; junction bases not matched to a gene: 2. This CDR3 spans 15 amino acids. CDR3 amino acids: CASSAGLADTDTQYF. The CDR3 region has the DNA TGTGCCAGCAGTGCGGGACTAGCGGACACAGATACGCAGTATTTT.

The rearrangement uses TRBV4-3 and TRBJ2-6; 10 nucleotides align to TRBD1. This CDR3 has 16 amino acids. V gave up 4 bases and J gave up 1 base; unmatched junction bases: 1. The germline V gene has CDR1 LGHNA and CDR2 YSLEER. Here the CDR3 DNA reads TGCGCCAGCAGCCGGGACAGGGGATCTGGGGCCAACGTCCTGACTTTC. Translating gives CASSRDRGSGANVLTF.

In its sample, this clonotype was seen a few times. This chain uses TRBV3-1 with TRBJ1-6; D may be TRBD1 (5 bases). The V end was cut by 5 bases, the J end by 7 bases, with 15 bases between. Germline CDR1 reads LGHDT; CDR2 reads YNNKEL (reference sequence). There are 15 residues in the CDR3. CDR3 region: CASSSAGTANSPLHF. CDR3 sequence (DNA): TGTGCCAGCAGCAGTGCTGGGACGGCAAATTCACCCCTCCACTTT.